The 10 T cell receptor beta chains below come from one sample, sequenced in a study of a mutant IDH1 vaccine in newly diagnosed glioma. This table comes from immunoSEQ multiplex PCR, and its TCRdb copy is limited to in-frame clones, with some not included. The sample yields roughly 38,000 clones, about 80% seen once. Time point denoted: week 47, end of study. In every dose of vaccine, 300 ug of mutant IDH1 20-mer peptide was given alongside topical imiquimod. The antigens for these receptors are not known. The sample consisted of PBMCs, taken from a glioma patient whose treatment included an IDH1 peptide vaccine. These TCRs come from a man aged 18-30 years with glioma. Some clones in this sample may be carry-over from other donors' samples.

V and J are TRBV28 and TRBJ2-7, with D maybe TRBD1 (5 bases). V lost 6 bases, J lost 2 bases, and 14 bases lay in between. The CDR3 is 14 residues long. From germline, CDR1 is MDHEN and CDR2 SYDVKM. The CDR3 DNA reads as TGTGCCAGCAGCCAGGGTCTCCTGACCTACGAGCAGTACTTC. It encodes CASSQGLLTYEQYF.

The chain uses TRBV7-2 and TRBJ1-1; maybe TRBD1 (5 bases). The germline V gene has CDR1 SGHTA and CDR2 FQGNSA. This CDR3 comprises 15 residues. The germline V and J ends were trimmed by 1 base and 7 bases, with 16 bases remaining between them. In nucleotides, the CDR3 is TGTGCCAGCAGCTTAGGAGCCAGGGTTATGGGTGAAGCTTTCTTT. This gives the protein CASSLGARVMGEAFF. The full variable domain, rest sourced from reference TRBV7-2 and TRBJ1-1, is GAGVSQSPSNKVTEKGKDVELRCDPISGHTALYWYRQSLGQGLEFLIYFQGNSAPDKSGLPSDRFSAERTGGSVSTLTIQRTQQEDSAVYLCASSLGARVMGEAFFGQGTRLTVV.

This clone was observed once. The CDR3 spells CASSMNSNQPQHF. In nucleotides, the CDR3 is TGTGCCAGCAGCATGAACAGCAATCAGCCCCAGCATTTT. The V call is TRBV7-9, the J call TRBJ1-5; D gene unclear. The CDR3 totals 13 residues. Germline V lookup: CDR1 SEHNR, CDR2 FQNEAQ (reference sequence). With 5 bases removed from V and 1 base from J, the gap between germline ends came to 6 bases.

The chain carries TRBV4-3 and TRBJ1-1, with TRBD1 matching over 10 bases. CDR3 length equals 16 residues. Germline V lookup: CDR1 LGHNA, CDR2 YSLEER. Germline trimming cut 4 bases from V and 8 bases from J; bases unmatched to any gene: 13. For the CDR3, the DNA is TGCGCCAGCAGCCCCTACGGACAGGGGGTCGAAGTCGAAGCTTTCTTT. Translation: CASSPYGQGVEVEAFF.

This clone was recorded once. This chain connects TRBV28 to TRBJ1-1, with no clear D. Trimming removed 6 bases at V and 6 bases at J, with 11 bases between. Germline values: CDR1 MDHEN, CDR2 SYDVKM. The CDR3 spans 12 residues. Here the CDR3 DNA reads TGTGCCAGCAGCTCGTCTTACCCTGAAGCTTTCTTT. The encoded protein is CASSSSYPEAFF.

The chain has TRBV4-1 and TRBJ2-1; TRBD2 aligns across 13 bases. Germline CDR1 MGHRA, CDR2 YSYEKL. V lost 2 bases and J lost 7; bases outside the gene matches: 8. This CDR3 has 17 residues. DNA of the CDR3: TGCGCCAGCAGCCAACAACTAGCGGGGGGGATCTATAATGAGCAGTTCTTC. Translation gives CASSQQLAGGIYNEQFF.

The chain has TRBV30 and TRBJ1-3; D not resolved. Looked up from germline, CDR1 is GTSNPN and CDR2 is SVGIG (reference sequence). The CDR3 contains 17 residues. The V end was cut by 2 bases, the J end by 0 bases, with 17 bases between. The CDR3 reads CAWSKRAPRVSGNTIYF. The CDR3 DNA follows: TGTGCCTGGAGTAAACGTGCTCCCCGCGTCTCTGGAAACACCATATATTTT.

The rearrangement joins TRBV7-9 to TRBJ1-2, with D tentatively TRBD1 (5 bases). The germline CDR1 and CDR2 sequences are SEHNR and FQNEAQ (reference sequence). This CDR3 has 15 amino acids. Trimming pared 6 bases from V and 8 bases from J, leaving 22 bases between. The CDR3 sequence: CASSPRQILFGGYTF. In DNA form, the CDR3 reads TGTGCCAGCAGTCCGAGACAGATCTTATTCGGGGGCTACACCTTC.

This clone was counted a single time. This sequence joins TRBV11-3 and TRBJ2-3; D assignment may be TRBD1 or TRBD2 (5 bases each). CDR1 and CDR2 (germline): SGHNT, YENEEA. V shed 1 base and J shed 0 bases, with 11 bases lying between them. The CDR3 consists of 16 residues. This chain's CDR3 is CASSLGETESTDTQYF. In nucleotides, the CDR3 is TGTGCCAGCAGCTTAGGGGAGACAGAGAGCACAGATACGCAGTATTTT.

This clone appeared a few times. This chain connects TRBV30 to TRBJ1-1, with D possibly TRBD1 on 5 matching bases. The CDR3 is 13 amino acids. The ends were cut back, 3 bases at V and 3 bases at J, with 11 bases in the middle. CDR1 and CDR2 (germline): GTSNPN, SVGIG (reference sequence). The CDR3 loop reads CAWSQDRDTEAFF. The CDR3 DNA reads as TGTGCCTGGAGCCAAGACAGAGACACTGAAGCTTTCTTT.